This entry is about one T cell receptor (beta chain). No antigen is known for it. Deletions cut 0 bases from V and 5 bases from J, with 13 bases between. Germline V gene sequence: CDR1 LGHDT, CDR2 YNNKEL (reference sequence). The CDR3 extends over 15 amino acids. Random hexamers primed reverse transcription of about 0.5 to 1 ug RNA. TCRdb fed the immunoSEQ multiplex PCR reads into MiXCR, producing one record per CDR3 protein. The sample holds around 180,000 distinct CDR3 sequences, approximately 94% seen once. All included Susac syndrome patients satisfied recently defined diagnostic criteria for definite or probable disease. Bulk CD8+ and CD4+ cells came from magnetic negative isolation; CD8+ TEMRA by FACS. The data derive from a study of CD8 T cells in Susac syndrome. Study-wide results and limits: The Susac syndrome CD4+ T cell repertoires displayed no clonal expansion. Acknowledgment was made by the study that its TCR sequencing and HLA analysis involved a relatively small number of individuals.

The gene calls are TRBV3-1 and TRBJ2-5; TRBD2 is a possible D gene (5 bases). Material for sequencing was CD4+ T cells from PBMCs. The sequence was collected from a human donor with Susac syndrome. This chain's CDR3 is CASSQELGVGETQYF. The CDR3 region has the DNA TGTGCCAGCAGCCAAGAGCTCGGGGTGGGTGAGACCCAGTACTTC.